One T cell receptor beta chain is described in this entry. Its target is unknown. The sample belongs to a study of persistence of HIV-infected CD4 T cells. Cells were stimulated with overlapping HIV-1 Gag 15-mer peptides. CD4+ T cells upregulating both CD40 ligand and CD69 were sorted as responding cells. Before stimulation, PBMCs underwent CD8+ T cell depletion. The immunoSEQ assay was version 4, run in survey mode. This table comes from immunoSEQ multiplex PCR, and its TCRdb copy is limited to in-frame clones, with some not included. The sample has 25,000 to 35,000 clones, roughly 70% seen once. The source of this sequence is an adult man with HIV who was CMV-seropositive. Sample: CD4+ T cells sorted from PBMCs after approximately 19-hour stimulation, taken from a patient who received antiretroviral therapy.

CDR3 coding DNA: TGTGCCACGCTTGTCAACTACGAGCAGTACTTC. Its protein product is CATLVNYEQYF. V is TRBV10-3 and J is TRBJ2-7; no clear D. CDR3 size: 11 residues. CDR1 is ENHRY, CDR2 SYGVKD, per germline. Trimming took 10 bases from V and 3 from J, leaving 10 bases between them.